This paragraph covers one T cell receptor beta chain sequence. This table comes from immunoSEQ multiplex PCR, and its TCRdb copy is limited to in-frame clones, with some not included. The sample carries about 190,000 clones, under 90% recorded once. The CDR3 is 16 amino acids. Trimming at V came to 1 base and at J to 3 bases, leaving 5 bases not matched to a gene. Germline V gene data show CDR1 as SGHTA and CDR2 as FQGTGA. This sample was included in a study of blood T cell repertoires in COVID-19. Study-wide background: Samples representing acute and convalescent COVID-19 were sourced from the United States, Italy and Spain. PBMCs, B-cell-depleted T cells, or T cells provided the cDNA or gDNA that made up the material.

The sequenced sample was peripheral blood. J is TRBJ2-3 and V is TRBV7-3; 9 nucleotides match TRBD2. The TCR sequence derives from a man aged 60 to 75 with acute or convalescent COVID-19. The DNA for the CDR3 is TGTGCCAGCAGCTTAAGGGGTAGCGGGAGTACAGATACGCAGTATTTT. It codes for CASSLRGSGSTDTQYF.